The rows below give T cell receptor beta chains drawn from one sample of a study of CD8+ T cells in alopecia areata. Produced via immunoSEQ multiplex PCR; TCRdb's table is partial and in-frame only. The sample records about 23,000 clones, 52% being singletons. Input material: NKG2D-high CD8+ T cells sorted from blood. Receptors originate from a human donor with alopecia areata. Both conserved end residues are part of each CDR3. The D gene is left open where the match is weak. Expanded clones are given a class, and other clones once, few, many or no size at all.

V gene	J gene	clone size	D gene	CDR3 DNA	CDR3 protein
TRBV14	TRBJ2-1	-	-	TGTGCCAGCAGCCAAGGGTCTGAGGGCTCCTACAATGAGCAGTTCTTC	CASSQGSEGSYNEQFF
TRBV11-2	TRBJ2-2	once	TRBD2	TGTGCCAGCAGCTCAGCGGGAGGGGACACCACCGGGGAGCTGTTTTTT	CASSSAGGDTTGELFF
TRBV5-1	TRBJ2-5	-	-	TGCGCCAGCAGCTTGGGAGGCGGGGTCCAAGAGACCCAGTACTTC	CASSLGGGVQETQYF
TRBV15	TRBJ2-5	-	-	TGTGCCACCAGCAGGGCAGGGGTCCCGCGGGAGACCCAGTACTTC	CATSRAGVPRETQYF
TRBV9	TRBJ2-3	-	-	TGTGCCAGCAGTCCTTTCAGCGGGTTCCCTAGCACAGATACGCAGTATTTT	CASSPFSGFPSTDTQYF
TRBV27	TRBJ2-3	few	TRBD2	TGTGCCAGCAGCCGTAACAGGCGGGTGCGGGAGGGCCTTACAGATACGCAGTATTTT	CASSRNRRVREGLTDTQYF
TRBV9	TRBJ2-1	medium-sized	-	TGTGCCAGCAGCGTATCGGGACGGGGGGCGGATGAGCAGTTCTTC	CASSVSGRGADEQFF
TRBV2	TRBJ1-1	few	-	TGTGCCAGCCGCCTTTTTGACACTGAAGCTTTCTTT	CASRLFDTEAFF
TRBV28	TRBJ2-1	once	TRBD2	TGTGCCAGCAGTGTTACTCGATCCGGGACTAGCTCCTACAATGAGCAGTTCTTC	CASSVTRSGTSSYNEQFF
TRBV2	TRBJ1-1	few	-	TGTGCCAGCTTTCCGGACAGCATGAACACTGAAGCTTTCTTT	CASFPDSMNTEAFF
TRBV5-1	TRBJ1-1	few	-	TGCGCCAGCACCGCCGGGGTTTTCACTGAAGCTTTCTTT	CASTAGVFTEAFF
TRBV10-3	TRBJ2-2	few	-	TGTGCCAGCAGTTACTCGACTTGGGCCGGGGAGCTGTTTTTT	CASSYSTWAGELFF
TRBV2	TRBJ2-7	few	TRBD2	TGTGCCAGCAGCGAGGGAGCGGGAGCCCCCTACGAGCAGTACTTC	CASSEGAGAPYEQYF
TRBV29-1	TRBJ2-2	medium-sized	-	TGCAGCGTTGAAGATCCATCTGCGTCCGGGGAGCTGTTTTTT	CSVEDPSASGELFF
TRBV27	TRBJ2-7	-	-	TGTGCCAGCAGTTTAACGAGCAACTACGAGCAGTACTTC	CASSLTSNYEQYF
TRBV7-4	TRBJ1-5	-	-	TGTGCCAGCAGCTTAGGTGGTCAGCCCCAGCATTTT	CASSLGGQPQHF
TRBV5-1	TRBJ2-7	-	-	TGCGCCAGCAGCTTTGGGTCCGGGACCTACGAGCAGTACTTC	CASSFGSGTYEQYF
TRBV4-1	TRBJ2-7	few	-	TGCGCCAGCAGCCAAGTTGTTTCCGGGTCCTACGAGCAGTACTTC	CASSQVVSGSYEQYF
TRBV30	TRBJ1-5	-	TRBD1	TGTGCCTGGGATACAGGGGAAAGCAATCAGCCCCAGCATTTT	CAWDTGESNQPQHF
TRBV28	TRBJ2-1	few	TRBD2	TGTGCCAGCCTCTCTGCCTCGCCGCTAGCGGAGCTTTACAATGAGCAGTTCTTC	CASLSASPLAELYNEQFF
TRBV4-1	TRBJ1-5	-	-	TGCGCCAGCAGCCATACAGTCTCGGGAGATAGCAATCAGCCCCAGCATTTT	CASSHTVSGDSNQPQHF
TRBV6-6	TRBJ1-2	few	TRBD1	TGTGCCAGCAGTTACCCCGACAGGGTCGGACTCGAGGGCTACACCTTC	CASSYPDRVGLEGYTF
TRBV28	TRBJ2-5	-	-	TGTGCCAGCAGCGCAAGGAAAAAAGAGACCCAGTACTTC	CASSARKKETQYF
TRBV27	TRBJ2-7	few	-	TGTGCCAGCAGTTTATGGGGTAGCTCCTACGAGCAGTACTTC	CASSLWGSSYEQYF
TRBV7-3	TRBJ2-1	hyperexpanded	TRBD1	TGTGCCAGCAGCCCCGGGACAGGAGGCTACAATGAGCAGTTCTTC	CASSPGTGGYNEQFF
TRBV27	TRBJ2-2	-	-	TGTGCCAGCAGACCCTATAGCGGTTCGAACACCGGGGAGCTGTTTTTT	CASRPYSGSNTGELFF
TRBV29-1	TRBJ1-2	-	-	TGCAGCGTTGAGGAGGGGAGGGATGGCTACACCTTC	CSVEEGRDGYTF
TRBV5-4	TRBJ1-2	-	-	TGTGCCAGCAGCCGTGGCGGGGATGGCTACACCTTC	CASSRGGDGYTF
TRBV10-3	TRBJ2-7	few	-	TGTGCCACCACAGACAGCGAACCCTACGAGCAGTACTTC	CATTDSEPYEQYF
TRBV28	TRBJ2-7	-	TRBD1	TGTGCCAGCAGTTGGCCGGGACAGGGTCGCTACGAGCAGTACTTC	CASSWPGQGRYEQYF
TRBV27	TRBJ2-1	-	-	TGTGCCAGCAGTTTAACCCCTACCTCCTACAATGAGCAGTTCTTC	CASSLTPTSYNEQFF
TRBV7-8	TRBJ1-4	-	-	TGTGCCAGCAGCTTAGGGGCAGGGTGGAGTGAGGGAAATGAAAAACTGTTTTTT	CASSLGAGWSEGNEKLFF
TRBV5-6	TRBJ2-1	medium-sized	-	TGTGCCAGCAGTTCCTGGAACAATGAGCAGTTCTTC	CASSSWNNEQFF
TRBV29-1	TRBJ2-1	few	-	TGCAGCGTAGAAAGGGCGGACAATGAGCAGTTCTTC	CSVERADNEQFF
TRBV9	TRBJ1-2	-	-	TGTGCCAGCAGCGTATCGGCCAGCCCAAGTGGCTACACCTTC	CASSVSASPSGYTF
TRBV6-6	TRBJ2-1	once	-	TGTGCCAGCATAAAGTCGAGCTCCTACAATGAGCAGTTCTTC	CASIKSSSYNEQFF
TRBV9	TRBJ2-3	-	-	TGTGCCAGCAGCGTATCGGGGAGAGGGGCAGATACGCAGTATTTT	CASSVSGRGADTQYF
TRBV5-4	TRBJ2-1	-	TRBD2	TGTGCCAGTCAGTCGGTAGCGGGAACGTCCTACAATGAGCAGTTCTTC	CASQSVAGTSYNEQFF
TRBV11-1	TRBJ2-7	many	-	TGTGCCAGCAGCTTAGTGTTCGAGAGTTACGAGCAGTACTTC	CASSLVFESYEQYF
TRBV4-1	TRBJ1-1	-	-	TGCGCCAGCAGCCAAGATACAGGGAACACTGAAGCTTTCTTT	CASSQDTGNTEAFF
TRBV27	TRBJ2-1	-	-	TGTGCCAGCAGTTACCGGGGCGTACCCTACAATGAGCAGTTCTTC	CASSYRGVPYNEQFF
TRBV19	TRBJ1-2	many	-	TGTGCCAGTAGTATGGGGAGTCCTTGGATGGTGGGCTACACCTTC	CASSMGSPWMVGYTF
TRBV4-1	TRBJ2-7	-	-	TGCGCCAGCAGCCAACCGGCAGGGGAGAACTACGAGCAGTACTTC	CASSQPAGENYEQYF
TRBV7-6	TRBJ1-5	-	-	TGTGCCAGCAGCTTTCCAGGTCAGCCCCAGCATTTT	CASSFPGQPQHF
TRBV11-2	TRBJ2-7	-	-	TGTGCCAGCAGCGGGACCTACGAGCAGTACTTC	CASSGTYEQYF
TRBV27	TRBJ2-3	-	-	TGTGCCAGCAGCTCCCCCAGGGGAGGTACAGATACGCAGTATTTT	CASSSPRGGTDTQYF
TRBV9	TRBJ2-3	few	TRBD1	TGTGCCAGCAGCGTAGAGGGGGCCGTCACAGATACGCAGTATTTT	CASSVEGAVTDTQYF
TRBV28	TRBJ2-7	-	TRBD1	TGTGCCAGCAGTTTTCCCAATTGGGACAGGGGGCCCTACGAGCAGTACTTC	CASSFPNWDRGPYEQYF
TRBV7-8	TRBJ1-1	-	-	TGTGCCAGCAGCTTACATTTGAACACTGAAGCTTTCTTT	CASSLHLNTEAFF
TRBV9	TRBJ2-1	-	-	TGTGCCAGCAGCGGGTGGACTACCGCCCACTACAATGAGCAGTTCTTC	CASSGWTTAHYNEQFF